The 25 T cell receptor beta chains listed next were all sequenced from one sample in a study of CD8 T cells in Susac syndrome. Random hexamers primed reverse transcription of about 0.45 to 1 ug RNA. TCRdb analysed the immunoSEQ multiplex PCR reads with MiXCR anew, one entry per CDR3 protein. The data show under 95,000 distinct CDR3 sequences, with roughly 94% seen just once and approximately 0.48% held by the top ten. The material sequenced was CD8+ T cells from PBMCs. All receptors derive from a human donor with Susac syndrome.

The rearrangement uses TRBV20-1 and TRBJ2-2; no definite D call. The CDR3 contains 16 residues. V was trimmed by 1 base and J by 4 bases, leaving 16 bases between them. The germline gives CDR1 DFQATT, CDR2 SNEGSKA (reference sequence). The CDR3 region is CSARGLGSAGTGELFF. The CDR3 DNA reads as TGCAGTGCTAGAGGCCTAGGATCAGCAGGCACCGGGGAGCTGTTTTTT.

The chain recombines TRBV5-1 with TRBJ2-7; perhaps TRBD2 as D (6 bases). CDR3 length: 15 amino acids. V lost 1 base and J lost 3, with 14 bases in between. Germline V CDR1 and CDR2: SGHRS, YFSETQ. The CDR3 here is CASSLISSANYEQYF. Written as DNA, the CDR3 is TGCGCCAGCAGCTTGATTTCTAGCGCTAACTACGAGCAGTACTTC.

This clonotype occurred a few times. Here the CDR3 reads CAWSVNEQFF. For the CDR3, the DNA is TGTGCCTGGAGTGTTAATGAGCAGTTCTTC. The J gene is TRBJ2-1, the V gene TRBV30; D ambiguous. V lost 0 bases to trimming and J lost 7 bases, with 1 base between them. The germline V gene encodes CDR1 GTSNPN and CDR2 SVGIG (reference sequence). CDR3 length: 10 amino acids.

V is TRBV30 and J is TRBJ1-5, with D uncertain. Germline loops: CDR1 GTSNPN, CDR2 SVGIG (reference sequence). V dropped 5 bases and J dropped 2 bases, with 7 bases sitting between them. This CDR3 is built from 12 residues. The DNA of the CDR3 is TGTGCCTGGGGGTCGGGCAATCAGCCCCAGCATTTT. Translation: CAWGSGNQPQHF.

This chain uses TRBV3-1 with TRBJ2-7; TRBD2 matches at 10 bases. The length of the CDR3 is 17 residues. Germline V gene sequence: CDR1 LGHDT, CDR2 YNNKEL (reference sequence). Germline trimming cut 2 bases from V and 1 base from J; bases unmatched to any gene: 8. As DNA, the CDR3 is TGTGCCAGCAGCCAACAGATCGGACTAGCGGCTTCCTACGAGCAGTACTTC. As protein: CASSQQIGLAASYEQYF.

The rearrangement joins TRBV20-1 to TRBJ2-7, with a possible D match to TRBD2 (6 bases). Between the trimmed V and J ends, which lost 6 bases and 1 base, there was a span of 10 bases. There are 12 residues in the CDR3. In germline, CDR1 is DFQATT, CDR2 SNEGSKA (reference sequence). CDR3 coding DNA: TGCAGTGCCGCGGGACCATCCTACGAGCAGTACTTC. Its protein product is CSAAGPSYEQYF.

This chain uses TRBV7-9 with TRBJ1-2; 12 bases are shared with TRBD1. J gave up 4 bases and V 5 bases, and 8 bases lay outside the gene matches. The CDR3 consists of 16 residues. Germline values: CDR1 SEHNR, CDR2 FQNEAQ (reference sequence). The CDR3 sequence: CASSPRDRGLRYGYTF. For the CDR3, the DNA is TGTGCCAGCAGCCCTCGGGACAGGGGGCTACGCTATGGCTACACCTTC. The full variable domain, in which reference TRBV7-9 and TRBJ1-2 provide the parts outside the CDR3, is DTGVSQNPRHKITKRGQNVTFRCDPISEHNRLYWYRQTLGQGPEFLTYFQNEAQLEKSRLLSDRFSAERPKGSFSTLEIQRTEQGDSAMYLCASSPRDRGLRYGYTFGSGTRLTVV.

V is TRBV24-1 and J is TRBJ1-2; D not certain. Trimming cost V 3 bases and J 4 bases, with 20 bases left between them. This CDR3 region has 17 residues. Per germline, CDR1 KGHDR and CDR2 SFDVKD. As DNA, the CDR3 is TGTGCCACCAGTGATCCAGATGCGTCCCCGATTCCCTATGGCTACACCTTC. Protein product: CATSDPDASPIPYGYTF.

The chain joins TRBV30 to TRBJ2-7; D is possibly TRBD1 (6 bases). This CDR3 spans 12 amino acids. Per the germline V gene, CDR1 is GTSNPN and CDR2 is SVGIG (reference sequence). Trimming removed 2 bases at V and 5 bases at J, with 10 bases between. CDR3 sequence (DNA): TGTGCCTGGAGTCGGTCAGGGGACGAGCAGTACTTC. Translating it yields CAWSRSGDEQYF.

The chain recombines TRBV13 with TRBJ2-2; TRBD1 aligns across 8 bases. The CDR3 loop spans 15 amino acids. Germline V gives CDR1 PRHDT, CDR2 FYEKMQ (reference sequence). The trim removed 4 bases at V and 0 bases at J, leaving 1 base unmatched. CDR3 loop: CASSSDRANTGELFF. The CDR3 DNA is TGTGCCAGCAGCTCGGACAGGGCGAACACCGGGGAGCTGTTTTTT.

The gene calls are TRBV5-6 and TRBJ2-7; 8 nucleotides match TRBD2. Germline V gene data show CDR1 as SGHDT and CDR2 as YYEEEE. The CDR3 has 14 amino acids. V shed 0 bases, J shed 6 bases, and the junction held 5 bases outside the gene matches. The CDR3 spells CASSLAPGGGEQYF. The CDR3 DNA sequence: TGTGCCAGCAGCTTGGCGCCGGGAGGGGGCGAGCAGTACTTC.

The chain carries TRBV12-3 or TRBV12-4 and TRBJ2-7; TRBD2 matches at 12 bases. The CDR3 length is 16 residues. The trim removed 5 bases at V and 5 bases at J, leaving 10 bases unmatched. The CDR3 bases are TGTGCCAGCAGTGCTAGCGGGAGGGAGTCCTTCCACGAGCAGTACTTC. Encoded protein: CASSASGRESFHEQYF.

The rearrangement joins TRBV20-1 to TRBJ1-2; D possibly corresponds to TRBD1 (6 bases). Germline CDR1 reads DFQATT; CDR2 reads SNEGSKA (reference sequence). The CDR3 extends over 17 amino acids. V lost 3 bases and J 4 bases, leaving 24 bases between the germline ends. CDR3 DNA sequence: TGCAGTGCTAGGATCAACCCACCGTCAAGGGGGGGCTATGGCTACACCTTC. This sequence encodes CSARINPPSRGGYGYTF.

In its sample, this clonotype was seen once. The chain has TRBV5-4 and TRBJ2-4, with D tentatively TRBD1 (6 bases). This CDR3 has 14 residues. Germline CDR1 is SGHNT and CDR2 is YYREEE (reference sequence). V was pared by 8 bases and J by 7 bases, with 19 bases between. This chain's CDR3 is CASTDTLQGNIQYF. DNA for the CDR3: TGTGCCAGTACCGACACTTTACAGGGTAACATTCAGTACTTC.

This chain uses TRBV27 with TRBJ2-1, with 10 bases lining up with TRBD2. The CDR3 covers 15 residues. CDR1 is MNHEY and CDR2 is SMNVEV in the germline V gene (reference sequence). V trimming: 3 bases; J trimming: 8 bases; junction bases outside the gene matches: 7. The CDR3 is CASSFLLAGVDEQFF. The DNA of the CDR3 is TGTGCCAGCAGTTTCCTGCTAGCGGGAGTAGATGAGCAGTTCTTC.

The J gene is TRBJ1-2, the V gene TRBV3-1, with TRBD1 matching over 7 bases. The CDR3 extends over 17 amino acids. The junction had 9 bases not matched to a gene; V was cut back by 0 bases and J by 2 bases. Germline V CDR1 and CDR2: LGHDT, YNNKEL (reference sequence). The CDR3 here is CASSQETGTSSNYGYTF. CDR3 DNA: TGTGCCAGCAGCCAAGAGACAGGGACGAGTTCGAACTATGGCTACACCTTC.

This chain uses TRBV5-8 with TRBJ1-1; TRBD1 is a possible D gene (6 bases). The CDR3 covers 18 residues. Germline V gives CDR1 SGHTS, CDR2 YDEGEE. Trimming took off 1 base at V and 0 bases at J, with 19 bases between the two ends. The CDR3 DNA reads TGTGCCAGCAGCTTGTTGGTTCGGGGGGCAGACTTGAACACTGAAGCTTTCTTT. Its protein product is CASSLLVRGADLNTEAFF.

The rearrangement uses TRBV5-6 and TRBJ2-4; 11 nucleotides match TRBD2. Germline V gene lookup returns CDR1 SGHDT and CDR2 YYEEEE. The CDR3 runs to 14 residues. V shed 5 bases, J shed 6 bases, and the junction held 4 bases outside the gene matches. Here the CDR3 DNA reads TGTGCCAGCAGTTCAGGACTAGCGGGAAACATTCAGTACTTC. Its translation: CASSSGLAGNIQYF.

CDR3 sequence reads: CASSHVTSGHFYEQYF. DNA of the CDR3: TGTGCCAGCAGCCACGTCACTAGCGGGCACTTCTACGAGCAGTACTTC. The V and J genes are TRBV3-1 and TRBJ2-7, with 9 bases matching TRBD2. The CDR3 length is 16 residues. Germline trimming cut 3 bases from V and 3 bases from J; bases unmatched to any gene: 9. The V gene's germline CDR1 is LGHDT and CDR2 YNNKEL (reference sequence).

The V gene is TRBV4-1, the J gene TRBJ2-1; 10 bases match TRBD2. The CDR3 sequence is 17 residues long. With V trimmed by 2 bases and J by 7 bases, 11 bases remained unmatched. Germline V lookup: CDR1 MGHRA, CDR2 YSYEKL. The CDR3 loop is CASSQIPAGGPGNEQFF. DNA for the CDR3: TGCGCCAGCAGCCAAATTCCAGCGGGAGGGCCGGGTAATGAGCAGTTCTTC.

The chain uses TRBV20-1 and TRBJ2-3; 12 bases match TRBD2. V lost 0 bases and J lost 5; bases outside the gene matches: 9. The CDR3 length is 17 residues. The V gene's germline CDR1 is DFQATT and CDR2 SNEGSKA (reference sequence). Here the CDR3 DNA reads TGCAGTGCTAGAGATTTACTAGCGGGAGGCCGGGGAGATACGCAGTATTTT. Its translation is CSARDLLAGGRGDTQYF.

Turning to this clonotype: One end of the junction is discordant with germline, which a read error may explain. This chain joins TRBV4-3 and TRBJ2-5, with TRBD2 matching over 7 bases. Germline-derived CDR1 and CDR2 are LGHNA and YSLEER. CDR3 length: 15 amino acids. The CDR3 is CASSKEGGGGETQYF. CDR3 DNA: TGCGCCAGCAGCAAAGAGGGCGGGGGAGGAGAGACCCAGTACTTC.

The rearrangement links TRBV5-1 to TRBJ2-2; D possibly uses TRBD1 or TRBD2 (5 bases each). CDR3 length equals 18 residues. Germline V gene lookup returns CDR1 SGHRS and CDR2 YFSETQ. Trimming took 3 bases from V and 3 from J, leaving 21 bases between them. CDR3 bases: TGCGCCAGCAGCTCGTATGGGGCCGGTAGAGGGGACACCGGGGAGCTGTTTTTT. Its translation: CASSSYGAGRGDTGELFF.

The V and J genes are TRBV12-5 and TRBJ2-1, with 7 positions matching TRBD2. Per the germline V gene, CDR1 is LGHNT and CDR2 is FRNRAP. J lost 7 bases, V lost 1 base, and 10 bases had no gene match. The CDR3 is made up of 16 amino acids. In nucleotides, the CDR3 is TGTGCTAGTGGTTTGGGGTGGGAGGGCCATGGGAATGAGCAGTTCTTC. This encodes CASGLGWEGHGNEQFF.

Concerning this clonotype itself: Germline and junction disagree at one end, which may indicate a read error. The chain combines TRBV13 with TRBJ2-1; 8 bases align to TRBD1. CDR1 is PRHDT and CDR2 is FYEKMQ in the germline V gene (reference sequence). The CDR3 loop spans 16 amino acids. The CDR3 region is CASTLKGTGSYNEQFF. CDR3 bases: TGTGCCAGCACCTTAAAGGGGACAGGCTCCTACAATGAGCAGTTCTTC.